This T cell receptor beta chain came from a study of blood T cell repertoires in COVID-19. The assay was immunoSEQ multiplex PCR, and TCRdb's table has in-frame clones only and misses some. Found here are over 200,000 clones, 88% of them singletons; the top ten hold about 2.5%. V shed 6 bases and J shed 0 bases, with 8 bases lying between them. The CDR3 loop spans 13 amino acids. Germline CDR1 is MNHEY and CDR2 is SVGEGT. This sequence joins TRBV6-2 or TRBV6-3 and TRBJ1-1; D not resolved. The receptor was isolated from a woman aged 60-75 years with acute or convalescent COVID-19. Material for sequencing was peripheral blood. The CDR3 protein is CASSPEVNTEAFF. The DNA of the CDR3 is TGTGCCAGCAGCCCCGAGGTGAACACTGAAGCTTTCTTT.